One TCR beta chain is described in this entry. For sequencing, patients were chosen who had shown expansion of CD8+CD57+ cells by flow cytometry. The sample belongs to a study of CD8+CD57+ T cells in acquired aplastic anemia. Turning to the study itself: Recorded DNA amounts for sorted CD4+ and CD8+ cells had an average of 3.2 ug.

Genomic DNA was employed as the template in profiling TCR beta VDJ and CDR3. TCRdb called the reads again in MiXCR, with one record for every CDR3 protein. Found here are approximately 300,000 distinct CDR3 sequences, 56% of them singletons; the top ten hold 1% to 1.5%. The CDR3 length is 14 residues. V was shortened by 8 bases and J by 3 bases, with 17 bases between the two germline ends. Germline CDR1 SGHTA, CDR2 FQGNSA. The TCR originated in a human donor with aplastic anemia. The rearrangement uses TRBV7-2 and TRBJ2-7; a weak D match, TRBD1 (5 bases). Sequencing was performed on sorted CD4+, CD8+, or CD8+CD57+ T cells (not recorded which) from PBMCs. Here the CDR3 reads CASGHRGLGYEQYF. Here the CDR3 DNA reads TGTGCCAGCGGTCATAGGGGTTTGGGCTACGAGCAGTACTTC. The full variable domain, completed using reference TRBV7-2 and TRBJ2-7, is GAGVSQSPSNKVTEKGKDVELRCDPISGHTALYWYRQSLGQGLEFLIYFQGNSAPDKSGLPSDRFSAERTGGSVSTLTIQRTQQEDSAVYLCASGHRGLGYEQYFGPGTRLTVT.